This TCR beta chain was obtained from a study of cytomegalovirus exposure and HLA in healthy donors. Study background: Earlier results showed approximately 110 million unique TCR beta sequences derived from roughly 200 million T cells. General study findings and limits: Across donors, presence/absence analyses took sequencing depth to be roughly uniform. There were some 150 TCR beta chains listed as cytomegalovirus-associated.

Participants comprised healthy donors of bone marrow. This clone was counted only a few times. Its antigen is not identified. The primer mix had 60 Vbeta and 13 Jbeta primers. TCRdb's copy holds only in-frame clones and misses some; the assay was immunoSEQ multiplex PCR. The sample comprises roughly 150,000 clones, 70% to 80% of which are singletons, and about an eighth rests with the top ten. The CDR3 runs 14 residues. Trimming removed 4 bases from V and 2 bases from J, with 12 bases in between. Germline V lookup: CDR1 MNHEY, CDR2 SVGAGI. Sequenced material: PBMCs. The receptor was derived from a woman between 35 and 50 years old in good health and CMV-seronegative. The chain joins TRBV6-5 to TRBJ2-7; TRBD1 might be the D (5 bases). The CDR3 region is CASSSSRQTYEQYF. The CDR3 nucleotides read TGTGCCAGCAGTTCCTCCCGACAGACCTACGAGCAGTACTTC.